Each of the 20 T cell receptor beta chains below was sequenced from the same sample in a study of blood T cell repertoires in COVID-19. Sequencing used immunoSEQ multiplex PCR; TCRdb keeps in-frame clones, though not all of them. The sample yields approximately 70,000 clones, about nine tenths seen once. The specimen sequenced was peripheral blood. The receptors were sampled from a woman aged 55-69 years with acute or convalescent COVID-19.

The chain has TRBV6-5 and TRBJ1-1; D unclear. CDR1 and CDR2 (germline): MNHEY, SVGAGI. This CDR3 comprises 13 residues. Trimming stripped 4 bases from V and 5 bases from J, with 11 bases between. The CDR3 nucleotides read TGTGCCAGCAGTTCCAGGCGACGGACTGAAGCTTTCTTT. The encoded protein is CASSSRRRTEAFF.

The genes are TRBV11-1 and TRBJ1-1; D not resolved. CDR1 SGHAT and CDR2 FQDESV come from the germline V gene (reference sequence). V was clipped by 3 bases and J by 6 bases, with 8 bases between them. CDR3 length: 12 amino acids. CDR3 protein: CASSFEGAEAFF. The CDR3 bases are TGTGCCAGCAGCTTCGAGGGCGCTGAAGCTTTCTTT.

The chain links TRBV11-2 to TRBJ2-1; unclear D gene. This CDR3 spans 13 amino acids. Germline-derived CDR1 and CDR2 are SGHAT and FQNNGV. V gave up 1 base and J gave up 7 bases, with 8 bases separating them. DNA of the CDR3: TGTGCCAGCAGCTTAGTACAGAGTAATGAGCAGTTCTTC. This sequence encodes CASSLVQSNEQFF.

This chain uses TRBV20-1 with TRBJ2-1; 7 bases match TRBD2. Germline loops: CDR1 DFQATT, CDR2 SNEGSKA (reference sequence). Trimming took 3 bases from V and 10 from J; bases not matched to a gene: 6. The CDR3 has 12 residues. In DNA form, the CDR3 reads TGCAGTGCTAGTTTCGACGGGGGGGAGCAGTTCTTC. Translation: CSASFDGGEQFF.

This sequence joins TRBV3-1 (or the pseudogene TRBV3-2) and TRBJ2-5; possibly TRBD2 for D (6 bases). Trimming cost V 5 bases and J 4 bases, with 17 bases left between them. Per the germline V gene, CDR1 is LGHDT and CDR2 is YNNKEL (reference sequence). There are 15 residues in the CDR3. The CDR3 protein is CASSTGLGGAETQYF. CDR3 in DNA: TGTGCCAGCAGCACCGGGTTAGGCGGGGCAGAGACCCAGTACTTC.

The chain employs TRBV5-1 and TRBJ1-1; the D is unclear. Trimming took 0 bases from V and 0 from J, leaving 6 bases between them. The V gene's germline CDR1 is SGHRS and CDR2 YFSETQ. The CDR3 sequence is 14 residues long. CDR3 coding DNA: TGCGCCAGCAGCTTGGGACTTCTGAACACTGAAGCTTTCTTT. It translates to CASSLGLLNTEAFF.

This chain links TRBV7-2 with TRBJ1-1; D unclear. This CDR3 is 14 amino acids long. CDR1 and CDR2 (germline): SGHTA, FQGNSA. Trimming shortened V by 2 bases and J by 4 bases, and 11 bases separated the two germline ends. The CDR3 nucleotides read TGTGCCAGCAGCTTACGGGGTGGTGCCACTGAAGCTTTCTTT. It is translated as CASSLRGGATEAFF. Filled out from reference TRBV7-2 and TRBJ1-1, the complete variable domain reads GAGVSQSPSNKVTEKGKDVELRCDPISGHTALYWYRQSLGQGLEFLIYFQGNSAPDKSGLPSDRFSAERTGGSVSTLTIQRTQQEDSAVYLCASSLRGGATEAFFGQGTRLTVV.

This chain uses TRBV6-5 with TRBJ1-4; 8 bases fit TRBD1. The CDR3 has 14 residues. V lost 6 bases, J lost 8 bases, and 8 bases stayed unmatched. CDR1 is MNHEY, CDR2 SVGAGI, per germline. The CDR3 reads CASRVTGEAEKLFF. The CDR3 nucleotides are TGTGCCAGCAGGGTGACAGGGGAGGCAGAAAAACTGTTTTTT.

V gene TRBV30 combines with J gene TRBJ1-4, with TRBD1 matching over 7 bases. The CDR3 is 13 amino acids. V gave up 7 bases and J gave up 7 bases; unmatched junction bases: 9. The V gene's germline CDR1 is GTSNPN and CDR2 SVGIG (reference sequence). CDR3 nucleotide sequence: TGTGCCTCGTACAGGGGATTTGGTGAAAAACTGTTTTTT. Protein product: CASYRGFGEKLFF.

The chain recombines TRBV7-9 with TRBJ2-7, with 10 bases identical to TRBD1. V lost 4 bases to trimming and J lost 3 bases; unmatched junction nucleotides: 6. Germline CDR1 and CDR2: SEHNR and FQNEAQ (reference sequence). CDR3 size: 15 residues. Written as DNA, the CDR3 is TGTGCCAGCAGCTCGAACCGGGACAGGGGCTACGAGCAGTACTTC. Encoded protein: CASSSNRDRGYEQYF.

CDR3 sequence: CAWSIVSGGDTQYF. The CDR3 DNA is TGTGCCTGGAGCATTGTTAGCGGGGGAGATACGCAGTATTTT. V usage is TRBV30 and J usage is TRBJ2-3, with TRBD2 identical over 9 bases. CDR1 GTSNPN and CDR2 SVGIG come from the germline V gene (reference sequence). The CDR3 spans 14 residues. The junction had 6 bases not matched to a gene; V was cut back by 3 bases and J by 5 bases.

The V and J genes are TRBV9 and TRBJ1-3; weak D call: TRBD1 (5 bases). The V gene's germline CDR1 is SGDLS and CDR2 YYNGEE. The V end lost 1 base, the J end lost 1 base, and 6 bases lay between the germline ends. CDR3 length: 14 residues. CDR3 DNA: TGTGCCAGCAGCGTACAGGGTTCTGGAAACACCATATATTTT. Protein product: CASSVQGSGNTIYF.

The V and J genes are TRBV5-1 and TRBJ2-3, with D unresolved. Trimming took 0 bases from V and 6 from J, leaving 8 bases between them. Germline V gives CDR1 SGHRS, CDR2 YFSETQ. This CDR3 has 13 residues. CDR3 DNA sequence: TGCGCCAGCAGCTTGGAGCCGCCGGATACGCAGTATTTT. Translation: CASSLEPPDTQYF.

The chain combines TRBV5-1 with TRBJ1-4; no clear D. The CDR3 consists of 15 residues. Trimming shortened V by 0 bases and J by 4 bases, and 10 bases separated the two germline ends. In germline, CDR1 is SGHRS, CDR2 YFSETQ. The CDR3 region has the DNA TGCGCCAGCAGCTTGGGAGGGCGAATTAATGAAAAACTGTTTTTT. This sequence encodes CASSLGGRINEKLFF.

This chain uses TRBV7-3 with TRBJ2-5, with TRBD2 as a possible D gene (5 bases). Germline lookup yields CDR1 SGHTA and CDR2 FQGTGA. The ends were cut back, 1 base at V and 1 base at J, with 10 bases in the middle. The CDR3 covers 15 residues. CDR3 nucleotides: TGTGCCAGCAGCTTAAGCGGAGGCCCCCAAGAGACCCAGTACTTC. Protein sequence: CASSLSGGPQETQYF.

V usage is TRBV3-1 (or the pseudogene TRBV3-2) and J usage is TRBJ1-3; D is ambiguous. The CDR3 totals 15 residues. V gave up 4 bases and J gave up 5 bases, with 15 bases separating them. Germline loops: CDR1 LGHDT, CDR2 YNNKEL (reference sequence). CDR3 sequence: CASSRGRDRRNTIYF. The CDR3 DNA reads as TGTGCCAGCAGCCGAGGGCGGGATCGAAGAAACACCATATATTTT.

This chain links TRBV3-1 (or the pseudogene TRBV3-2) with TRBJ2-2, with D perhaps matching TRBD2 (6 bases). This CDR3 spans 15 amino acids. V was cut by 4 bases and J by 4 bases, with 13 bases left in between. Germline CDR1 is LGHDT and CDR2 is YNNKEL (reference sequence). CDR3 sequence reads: CASSLTAGRTGELFF. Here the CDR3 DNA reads TGTGCCAGCAGCCTTACAGCGGGTCGCACCGGGGAGCTGTTTTTT.

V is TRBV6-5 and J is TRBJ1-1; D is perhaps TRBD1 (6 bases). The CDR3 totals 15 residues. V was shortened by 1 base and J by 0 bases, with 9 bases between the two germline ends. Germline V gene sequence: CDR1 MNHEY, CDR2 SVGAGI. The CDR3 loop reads CASSYYRQVNTEAFF. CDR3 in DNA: TGTGCCAGCAGTTACTATAGACAGGTGAACACTGAAGCTTTCTTT.

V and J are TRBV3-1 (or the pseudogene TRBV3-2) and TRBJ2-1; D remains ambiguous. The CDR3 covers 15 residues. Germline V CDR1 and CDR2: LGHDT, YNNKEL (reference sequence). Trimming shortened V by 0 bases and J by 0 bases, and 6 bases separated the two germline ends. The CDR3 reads CASSQDGSSYNEQFF. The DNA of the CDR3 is TGTGCCAGCAGCCAAGATGGTAGCTCCTACAATGAGCAGTTCTTC.

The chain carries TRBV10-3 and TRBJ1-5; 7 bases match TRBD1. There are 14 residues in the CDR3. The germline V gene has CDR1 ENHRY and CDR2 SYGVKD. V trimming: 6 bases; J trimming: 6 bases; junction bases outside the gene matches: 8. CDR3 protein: CAISYDRDGQPQHF. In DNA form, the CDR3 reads TGTGCCATCAGCTATGACAGGGACGGTCAGCCCCAGCATTTT.